The 7 T cell receptor beta chains in this list originate from one sample, sequenced in a study of control samples from healthy donors and cancer patients. Generated by immunoSEQ multiplex PCR, the TCRdb table keeps only in-frame clones and is missing some. The data show about 150,000 clones, roughly 92% seen once. Sequenced material: blood. These receptors were taken from a young woman in good health.

The genes are TRBV5-1 and TRBJ2-1; no clear D. The V end was cut by 0 bases, the J end by 0 bases, with 4 bases between. The CDR3 runs 14 residues. From germline, CDR1 is SGHRS and CDR2 YFSETQ. This CDR3 is CASSLENSYNEQFF. The CDR3 DNA sequence: TGCGCCAGCAGCTTGGAAAACTCCTACAATGAGCAGTTCTTC.

The genes are TRBV6-4 and TRBJ2-2; TRBD2 might be the D (5 bases). This CDR3 has 14 amino acids. V was clipped by 5 bases and J by 4 bases, with 11 bases between them. Germline assignment: CDR1 MRHNA and CDR2 SNTAGT. The CDR3 is CASSREGFTGELFF. DNA for the CDR3: TGTGCCAGCAGTCGAGAGGGTTTCACCGGGGAGCTGTTTTTT.

The chain has TRBV3-1 (or the pseudogene TRBV3-2) and TRBJ2-1; D not certain. The CDR3 contains 14 residues. Per the germline V gene, CDR1 is LGHDT and CDR2 is YNNKEL (reference sequence). V lost 4 bases to trimming and J lost 1 base, with 8 bases between them. The CDR3 reads CASSLRVSYNEQFF. The CDR3 DNA sequence: TGTGCCAGCAGCCTGCGCGTTTCCTACAATGAGCAGTTCTTC.

The chain joins TRBV6-5 to TRBJ2-1; 7 bases line up with TRBD2. Germline-derived CDR1 and CDR2 are MNHEY and SVGAGI. The CDR3 consists of 13 residues. V shed 5 bases, J shed 6 bases, and the junction held 4 bases outside the gene matches. The CDR3 nucleotides read TGTGCCAGCAGTCTAAGGACTAGCAATGAGCAGTTCTTC. Protein product: CASSLRTSNEQFF.

The genes are TRBV27 and TRBJ2-3; D not certain. From germline, CDR1 is MNHEY and CDR2 SMNVEV (reference sequence). This CDR3 comprises 12 residues. V was pared by 6 bases and J by 0 bases, with 4 bases between. The CDR3 is CASRPSTDTQYF. CDR3 DNA: TGTGCCAGCAGGCCGAGCACAGATACGCAGTATTTT.

The V and J genes are TRBV6-5 and TRBJ1-2, with 9 bases matching TRBD1. The CDR3 is made up of 14 amino acids. The ends lost 6 bases at V and 6 bases at J; junction bases unmatched: 8. Germline V gene lookup returns CDR1 MNHEY and CDR2 SVGAGI. Here the CDR3 reads CASRTGQGWHGYTF. As DNA, the CDR3 is TGTGCCAGCAGGACTGGACAGGGGTGGCATGGCTACACCTTC.

The V gene is TRBV12-3 or TRBV12-4, the J gene TRBJ2-7; D call uncertain. Trimming shortened V by 5 bases and J by 4 bases, and 9 bases separated the two germline ends. CDR3 length: 12 amino acids. The CDR3 nucleotides read TGTGCCAGCAGTCCCAGCCCTTACGAGCAGTACTTC. It translates to CASSPSPYEQYF.